This TCR beta chain was obtained from a study of T-cell memory formation after mild COVID-19 (TCRdb year 2021). For context, the study as a whole: TCR sequence clusters from the two donors were found to be largely donor specific. In two donors, T-cell clones that expanded and contracted after mild COVID-19 were followed by sequencing TCRalpha and TCRbeta repertoires longitudinally. The cohort was made up of two young adult volunteers, one female and one male, who were previously healthy.

On the study overall, not on this receptor specifically: The study included only a couple of mild cases, and larger cohorts that include severe cases with pre-infection samples were judged to be necessary. SARS-CoV-2 specificity was not confirmed for the second-wave clones peaking on day 37. Balanced CD4/CD8 phenotypes were observed for clones contracting from day 15 to 85, whereas a bias towards CD4+ was observed for a second wave of clones expanding from day 15 to 37. Contracting CD4+ clones turned up mainly in the CM and EM memory subsets, whereas EMRA was where CD8+ clones were enriched. Some responding clones were detected in pre-infection memory, which suggested that pre-existing cross-reactive memory T cells had joined the SARS-CoV-2 response.

The sample was run on an Illumina NovaSeq 6000. cDNA libraries for TCRalpha and TCRbeta were prepared by 5'RACE using constant-segment primers, with sample barcodes and unique molecular identifiers added. Trizol reagent was used to extract RNA from every sample. Library amplification was performed in two PCR steps, and a second sample barcode and Illumina TruSeq adapters were introduced in the second step. Libraries were sequenced on an Illumina NovaSeq with 2 x 150 bp paired-end reads. As for the original processing: With migec v1.2.7, reads were demultiplexed and then collapsed into UMI-guided consensus sequences. Using mixcr v2.1.11, the UMI consensuses were aligned to TRA and TRB V and J templates and assembled into clonotypes. A clonotype was counted as expanded or contracted only when both edgeR and NoisET called the clonotype significant, with the noise models trained on biological replicates. For edgeR calls, a false discovery rate-adjusted p below 0.01 and a log2 fold-change threshold of 1 were applied. As an exploratory analysis of dynamics, max-normalized trajectories of the 1000 most abundant clonotypes were examined by PCA with hierarchical clustering. Each responding clone was given a CD4 or CD8 phenotype based on the CD4+ and CD8+ repertoires, which had been sequenced separately. TCRdb applied fastp at Q25 and MiXCR to the public reads, then kept only in-frame beta chains. Rows merge per CDR3 protein into single entries with the most common DNA and genes. V and J calls and clone size were set by TCRdb, not the authors. The sample table holds under 250,000 distinct CDR3 sequences, of which 7.5% to 10% were seen once. The ten largest clones represent around 3.3% of the sample.

This clonotype has at least ten counts. What this receptor recognizes is not known. Per-nucleotide qualities are absent, and no much larger clonotype sits a single base away. Looking up the germline V gene yields CDR1 MGHRA and CDR2 YSYEKL. Including cysteine and phenylalanine, the CDR3 has 13 amino acids. CDR3 DNA is the only sequence kept; it has 39 bases, read in frame from the first base. V loses 2 bases, J loses 2 bases, and the germline ends lie 7 bases apart. Ficoll-Paque density gradient centrifugation was the method used to isolate PBMCs. Sequencing was done on a sample of PBMCs or a T cell subset sorted from them (not recorded which). The source of this sequence is a man aged 18 to 30 who had mild COVID-19 (a few samples of this study predate the infection). The sample titles of this study are shuffled in the database, so cell type and time point are left out; the donor was told from shared clones. The chain employs TRBV4-1 and TRBJ2-7; no D gene can be assigned with confidence. The nucleotides are TGCGCCAGCAGCCAACCGGATACCTACGAGCAGTACTTC. It is translated as CASSQPDTYEQYF.